This is a list of T cell receptor beta chains from one sample in a study of T cells in localized non-small cell lung cancer. Libraries were prepared by immunoSEQ multiplex PCR; TCRdb keeps only in-frame clonotypes and omits some of them. The sample has approximately 1,000 clones; 20% to 25% are singletons. The starting material was normal lung tissue next to the tumor, obtained before any cancer treatment. These receptor sequences come from a woman aged 35 to 69 with stage III lung adenocarcinoma. The CDR3 runs from the conserved cysteine through the conserved F or W. D genes are given only for firm matches. A clone size is listed for some rows: how often the clone was seen (once, few, many), or a class if it is expanded.

TRBJ2-6,.,TRBV7-5,.,TGTGCCAGCAGCCTGGACAGGGGTTTCTCTGGGGCCAACGTCCTGACTTTC,CASSLDRGFSGANVLTF
TRBJ2-2,TRBD1,TRBV9,few,TGTGCCAGCAGCGTCCTGACAGGGCCCGGGGAGCTGTTTTTT,CASSVLTGPGELFF
TRBJ1-2,TRBD1,TRBV19,once,TGTGCCAGTACCGTGGATGGGTACAGGGGGGATCATGGCTACACCTTC,CASTVDGYRGDHGYTF
TRBJ1-1,.,TRBV11-3,few,TGTGCCAGCAGCTTGGAGGGGCTTTGGGCCCGAGAAGCTTTCTTT,CASSLEGLWAREAFF
TRBJ2-7,TRBD2,TRBV10-2,once,TGCGCCAGCAGTGGCGGACTAGCGGGAGACGCCAAGCAGTACTTC,CASSGGLAGDAKQYF
TRBJ2-2,TRBD2,TRBV19,.,TGTGCCAGTAGTATAGATCTAGCGGGTGGAAACACCGGGGAGCTGTTTTTT,CASSIDLAGGNTGELFF
TRBJ1-5,TRBD1,TRBV6-8,few,TGTGCCATCAGTGCAGACAGGGTCGGGAATCAGCCCCAGCATTTT,CAISADRVGNQPQHF
TRBJ2-1,TRBD1,TRBV19,few,TGTGCCAGTTCCGGGACAGGGACCTACAATGAGCAGTTCTTC,CASSGTGTYNEQFF
TRBJ1-5,TRBD1,TRBV28,few,TGTGCCACCGAGCTTGATACAGGGGTAAATCAGCCCCAGCATTTT,CATELDTGVNQPQHF
TRBJ1-3,.,TRBV19,.,TGTGCCAGTAGTCCGTCCATCTCTGGAAACACCATATATTTT,CASSPSISGNTIYF
TRBJ1-5,TRBD1,TRBV10-3,few,TGTGCCATCAGTGAGTCGGGAGGGGGCAACAATCAGCCCCAGCATTTT,CAISESGGGNNQPQHF
TRBJ2-3,TRBD2,TRBV7-4,medium-sized,TGTGCCAGCAGTTTAACGGGGGGGGAGGGTCTCACAGATACGCAGTATTTT,CASSLTGGEGLTDTQYF
TRBJ2-2,TRBD2,TRBV5-1,.,TGCGCCAGCAGCCTCCGGACTAGCGGAGACACCGGGGAGCTGTTTTTT,CASSLRTSGDTGELFF
TRBJ1-2,TRBD1,TRBV11-3,hyperexpanded,TGTGCCAGCAGCGCACGGACAGGAAACGACTATGGCTACACCTTC,CASSARTGNDYGYTF
TRBJ2-1,TRBD2,TRBV28,large,TGTGCCAGCAGTTTCCTAGCGGGAGATGAGCAGTTCTTC,CASSFLAGDEQFF
TRBJ2-1,.,TRBV29-1,.,TGCAGCGGCCTCCAAAATTCGGTCGGGGGAGGTACCTACAATGAGCAGTTCTTC,CSGLQNSVGGGTYNEQFF
TRBJ1-4,.,TRBV9,.,TGTGCCAGCAGCCCCAGGGCCGTGGGTGAAAAACTGTTTTTT,CASSPRAVGEKLFF
TRBJ2-5,TRBD2,TRBV6-8,few,TGTGCCAGCAGTCAAGGGACTAGCGGGGGGGGTTGGGAAGAGACCCAGTACTTC,CASSQGTSGGGWEETQYF
TRBJ2-5,.,TRBV18,few,TGTGCCAGCTCACCCTTGGTCGGAGAGACCCAGTACTTC,CASSPLVGETQYF
TRBJ1-1,.,TRBV6-8,.,TGTGCCAGCAGTTACTCAGGGGCGGGTATGAACACTGAAGCTTTCTTT,CASSYSGAGMNTEAFF
TRBJ2-1,.,TRBV14,.,TGTGCCAGCAGCCTCCGGACAGCCTTTAGCTCCTACAATGAGCAGTTCTTC,CASSLRTAFSSYNEQFF
TRBJ1-2,.,TRBV19,few,TGTGCCAGTAGTATAGGCGGGCAACCCGGAGTCTATGGCTACACCTTC,CASSIGGQPGVYGYTF
TRBJ2-7,TRBD1,TRBV29-1,.,TGCAGCGTGAGTGGACAGGGTGTAGGCGAGCAGTACTTC,CSVSGQGVGEQYF
TRBJ2-1,.,TRBV12-5,.,TGTGCCAGCGGAAACAAGGGCGGGAATGAGCAGTTCTTC,CASGNKGGNEQFF
TRBJ1-4,.,TRBV5-1,.,TGCGCCAGCAGCATGGGGGGCGGTAATGAAAAACTGTTTTTT,CASSMGGGNEKLFF
TRBJ1-1,.,TRBV11-3,few,TGTGCCAGCAGCTCGGGACACCTGAACACTGAAGCTTTCTTT,CASSSGHLNTEAFF